The 20 T cell receptor beta chains below were found in one sample sequenced in a study of PD-1 blockade in classical Hodgkin lymphoma (dated by TCRdb to 2020 to 2021). The library was made by the immunoSEQ multiplex PCR assay. Entries here come from immuneACCESS through TCRdb and include only in-frame sequences with V and J called. Some clones fail to appear in such tables; in the studies checked, an unresolved V gene covers under half of the shortfall, and the cause of the remainder is unknown. This sample holds tens of thousands of clones; 73% were observed only once. Approximately 15% of the sample rests with the top ten. The meaning of the sample's time point label: cycle 2 day 1 (C2D1) of nivolumab. Every trial patient had relapsed following autologous stem cell transplantation, and prior brentuximab vedotin exposure was what differed among cohorts A, B and C. The source material was peripheral blood mononuclear cells (PBMCs), sampled before the second cycle of nivolumab. Receptors originate from a human donor with classical Hodgkin lymphoma.

The chain combines TRBV19 with TRBJ1-6, with 8 bases identical to TRBD1. Germline CDR1 LNHDA, CDR2 SQIVND (reference sequence). J gave up 7 bases and V 4 bases, and 9 bases lay outside the gene matches. The CDR3 contains 16 residues. For the CDR3, the DNA is TGTGCCAGTAGTACCTGGACAGGGCAGAGGAATTCACCCCTCCACTTT. It is translated as CASSTWTGQRNSPLHF.

This chain uses TRBV2 with TRBJ2-1; D is possibly TRBD1 or TRBD2 (5 bases each). Between the trimmed V and J ends, which lost 11 bases and 9 bases, there was a span of 23 bases. Germline CDR1 is SNHLY and CDR2 is FYNNEI. The length of the CDR3 is 14 residues. Here the CDR3 reads CACQGTRFGGEQFF. As DNA, the CDR3 is TGTGCCTGCCAGGGAACCCGATTTGGGGGTGAGCAGTTCTTC.

This chain connects TRBV5-6 to TRBJ1-2, with 8 bases fitting TRBD1. This CDR3 spans 14 amino acids. With V trimmed by 4 bases and J by 4 bases, 6 bases remained unmatched. Germline assignment: CDR1 SGHDT and CDR2 YYEEEE. The CDR3, as DNA: TGTGCCAGCAGCCTACCTGGACAGGGCTATGGCTACACCTTC. Its protein product is CASSLPGQGYGYTF.

J is TRBJ1-5 and V is TRBV5-6; 7 bases are a match to TRBD1. The CDR3 runs 15 residues. Trimming took 3 bases from V and 2 from J; bases not matched to a gene: 5. Germline V CDR1 and CDR2: SGHDT, YYEEEE. CDR3 amino acids: CASSYGGTGNQPQHF. For the CDR3, the DNA is TGTGCCAGCAGCTATGGGGGGACAGGCAATCAGCCCCAGCATTTT.

The V and J genes are TRBV5-4 and TRBJ2-5; D is perhaps TRBD1 (7 bases). From germline, CDR1 is SGHNT and CDR2 YYREEE (reference sequence). The CDR3 contains 17 residues. Trimming pared 3 bases from V and 5 bases from J, leaving 23 bases between. The CDR3 region has the DNA TGTGCCAGCAGCTCAGGGGGGCCCAGGAGATTCTGGGAGACCCAGTACTTC. Translating it yields CASSSGGPRRFWETQYF.

This chain joins TRBV9 and TRBJ2-2; D is undetermined. V was shortened by 1 base and J by 5 bases, with 6 bases between the two germline ends. Germline lookup yields CDR1 SGDLS and CDR2 YYNGEE. The CDR3 totals 13 residues. As DNA, the CDR3 is TGTGCCAGCAGCGTACTTCTAACCGGGGAGCTGTTTTTT. It specifies CASSVLLTGELFF.

This clone was detected only a few times. The V call is TRBV4-1, the J call TRBJ2-1; 9 bases are a match to TRBD2. This CDR3 region has 12 residues. The trim removed 7 bases at V and 8 bases at J, leaving 3 bases unmatched. Germline CDR1 MGHRA, CDR2 YSYEKL. CDR3 DNA: TGCGCCAGCAAGGGCGGGAGGGATGAGCAGTTCTTC. It codes for CASKGGRDEQFF.

V and J are TRBV6-5 and TRBJ1-2, with a possible D match to TRBD1 (6 bases). Germline V gene data show CDR1 as MNHEY and CDR2 as SVGAGI. The CDR3 length is 13 residues. The CDR3 protein is CAAGGGAVYGYTF. The CDR3 DNA is TGTGCAGCGGGCGGGGGGGCGGTCTATGGCTACACCTTC.

This sequence joins TRBV7-9 and TRBJ2-1; TRBD2 matches 12 bases. The J segment lost 7 bases and the V segment lost 4 bases, leaving 5 bases of the junction unmatched. CDR3 length equals 15 residues. Germline V gene lookup returns CDR1 SEHNR and CDR2 FQNEAQ (reference sequence). The CDR3 sequence: CASSSSGGAVNEQFF. CDR3 coding DNA: TGTGCCAGCAGCTCTAGCGGGGGGGCCGTAAATGAGCAGTTCTTC. Full variable domain (remainder filled in from reference TRBV7-9 and TRBJ2-1): DTGVSQNPRHKITKRGQNVTFRCDPISEHNRLYWYRQTLGQGPEFLTYFQNEAQLEKSRLLSDRFSAERPKGSFSTLEIQRTEQGDSAMYLCASSSSGGAVNEQFFGPGTRLTVL.

The gene calls are TRBV28 and TRBJ1-5; 10 positions agree with TRBD1. Germline values: CDR1 MDHEN, CDR2 SYDVKM. The CDR3 contains 14 residues. With 5 bases clipped from V and 5 bases from J, the junction kept 3 bases outside the gene matches. CDR3 sequence reads: CASSPGTGDQPQHF. The CDR3 bases are TGTGCCAGCAGTCCCGGGACAGGGGATCAGCCCCAGCATTTT.

This clone has a handful of counts. The chain joins TRBV7-2 to TRBJ1-2; no definite D call. Deletions cut 5 bases from V and 6 bases from J, with 22 bases between. The CDR3 runs to 16 residues. In germline, CDR1 is SGHTA, CDR2 FQGNSA. The chain's CDR3 is CASSPRLTWQVDGYTF. The CDR3 nucleotides are TGTGCCAGCAGCCCCCGCCTGACTTGGCAGGTCGATGGCTACACCTTC.

The chain combines TRBV11-2 with TRBJ1-3, with no clear D. The V gene lost 4 bases and the J gene lost 4 bases, with 5 bases spanning the gap. This CDR3 is 12 amino acids long. Germline lookup yields CDR1 SGHAT and CDR2 FQNNGV. CDR3 DNA: TGTGCCAGCAGCTCCTTGGGAAACACCATATATTTT. Translating gives CASSSLGNTIYF.

The chain has TRBV29-1 and TRBJ1-1; D is undetermined. V dropped 5 bases and J dropped 6 bases, with 13 bases sitting between them. Germline CDR1 reads SQVTM; CDR2 reads ANQGSEA. CDR3 length: 12 residues. The CDR3 reads CSVTPWEAEAFF. The CDR3 DNA sequence: TGCAGCGTTACTCCTTGGGAGGCTGAAGCTTTCTTT.

The V gene is TRBV5-1, the J gene TRBJ2-3; 10 bases map to TRBD1. Losses at the gene ends were 4 bases for V and 6 bases for J; bases not matched to a gene: 8. CDR1 and CDR2 from the germline V gene are SGHRS and YFSETQ. The CDR3 runs 15 residues. The CDR3: CASSIRTGGMDTQYF. Here the CDR3 DNA reads TGCGCCAGCAGCATAAGGACAGGGGGGATGGATACGCAGTATTTT.

The chain recombines TRBV7-5 with TRBJ2-7; the table's D call of TRBD1 was not tested on the DNA. TRBV7-5 is flagged as a pseudogene. This CDR3 is built from 14 residues. The CDR3 sequence: CASSLPITGTEQYF. In DNA, the CDR3 is TGTGCCAGCAGCTTACCCATCACAGGGACCGAGCAGTACTTC.

The chain links TRBV7-6 to TRBJ1-5; TRBD1 matches 7 bases. J lost 6 bases, V lost 5 bases, and 7 bases had no gene match. The germline V gene encodes CDR1 SGHVS and CDR2 FNYEAQ. This CDR3 is 14 amino acids long. CDR3 in DNA: TGTGCCAGCAGCGAGGGACAGCGTAGTCAGCCCCAGCATTTT. It is translated as CASSEGQRSQPQHF. The variable domain in full, completed from reference TRBV7-6 and TRBJ1-5, reads GAGVSQSPRYKVTKRGQDVALRCDPISGHVSLYWYRQALGQGPEFLTYFNYEAQQDKSGLPNDRFSAERPEGSISTLTIQRTEQRDSAMYRCASSEGQRSQPQHFGDGTRLSIL.

This chain uses TRBV28 with TRBJ2-7, with D tentatively TRBD2 (6 bases). CDR1 and CDR2 (germline): MDHEN, SYDVKM. The CDR3 contains 13 residues. Trimming shortened V by 2 bases and J by 3 bases, and 8 bases separated the two germline ends. This CDR3 is CASSLRENYEQYF. The CDR3 DNA sequence: TGTGCCAGCAGTTTACGGGAGAACTACGAGCAGTACTTC.

This clone was counted a single time. The rearrangement joins TRBV7-9 to TRBJ1-2, with D hard to call. V lost 2 bases to trimming and J lost 0 bases, with 10 bases between them. This CDR3 is built from 15 residues. Germline values: CDR1 SEHNR, CDR2 FQNEAQ (reference sequence). For the CDR3, the DNA is TGTGCCAGCAGCTTATCGGCCAACTCTAACTATGGCTACACCTTC. Encoded protein: CASSLSANSNYGYTF.

The rearrangement links TRBV6-6 to TRBJ2-5; D may be TRBD2 (6 bases). The CDR3 consists of 15 residues. Germline CDR1 is MNHNY and CDR2 is SVGAGI (reference sequence). Trimming pared 5 bases from V and 4 bases from J, leaving 17 bases between. This CDR3 reads CASSHRLEEGETQYF. In nucleotides, the CDR3 is TGTGCCAGCAGTCATCGTCTGGAGGAGGGAGAGACCCAGTACTTC.

This clone came up a few times. The V gene is TRBV28, the J gene TRBJ1-3; D possibly corresponds to TRBD1 (5 bases). Germline CDR1 MDHEN, CDR2 SYDVKM. The CDR3 spans 16 residues. Deletions cut 5 bases from V and 5 bases from J, with 19 bases between. The CDR3, as DNA: TGTGCCAGCAGTGAAGGCGGGGGTAGTTTTCGAAACACCATATATTTT. As protein: CASSEGGGSFRNTIYF.